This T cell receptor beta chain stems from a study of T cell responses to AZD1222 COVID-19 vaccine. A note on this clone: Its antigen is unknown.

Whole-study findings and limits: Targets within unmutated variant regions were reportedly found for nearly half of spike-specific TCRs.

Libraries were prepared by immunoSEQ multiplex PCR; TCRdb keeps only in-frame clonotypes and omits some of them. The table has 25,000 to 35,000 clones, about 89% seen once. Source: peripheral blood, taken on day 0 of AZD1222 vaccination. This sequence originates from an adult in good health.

CDR3 loop: CASSLEGGKGPAFF. The CDR3 region has the DNA TGCGCCAGCAGCCTCGAGGGGGGGAAGGGTCCCGCTTTCTTT. The V call is TRBV4-1, the J call TRBJ1-1; weak D call: TRBD1 (6 bases). The CDR3 has 14 residues. Trimming removed 4 bases from V and 11 bases from J, with 20 bases in between. Germline V gene lookup returns CDR1 MGHRA and CDR2 YSYEKL.